The source of this T cell receptor beta chain is a study of T-cell memory formation after mild COVID-19. Study-wide background: Clusters of TCRs were largely donor specific. Study-wide findings and caveats: Clonal second-wave expansions that peaked on day 37 had unconfirmed SARS-CoV-2 specificity. Later expanders leaned toward CD4+, whereas clones contracting from day 15 to 85 were balanced CD4/CD8. The CD4+ clones that contracted clustered mainly within CM and EM, and the CD8+ clones concentrated in EMRA.

TCRdb fed the 5' RACE reads into MiXCR, producing one record per CDR3 protein. The table has around 300,000 distinct CDR3 sequences, roughly 15% seen once. This clonotype was seen only a few times. Its specificity is not known. Germline values: CDR1 ENHRY, CDR2 SYGVKD. The V and J ends lost 2 bases and 0 bases, in that order; junction bases with no gene match: 0. The CDR3 spans 14 residues. This TCR came from a man aged 18-30 years who had mild COVID-19 (a few samples of this study predate the infection). Cell type and time point are not known. Material for sequencing was PBMCs or a T cell subset sorted from them (not recorded which). The chain carries TRBV10-3 and TRBJ1-1; 7 bases agree with TRBD1. CDR3 loop: CAISEGQVNTEAFF. Here the CDR3 DNA reads TGTGCCATCAGTGAGGGACAGGTGAACACTGAAGCTTTCTTT.